These 29 T cell receptor beta chains were all obtained from the same sample, sequenced in a study of shared clonotypes between healthy human individuals. Profiled with immunoSEQ multiplex PCR; TCRdb holds only in-frame clones, not every one. The table has hundreds of thousands of clones, about 95% seen once. The source material was naive CD4+ T cells sorted from blood. Subset meaning: CD45RA+ positively selected. The source of these receptors is a young woman in good health.

The CDR3 sequence: CASSFVQGPGGYTF. CDR3 nucleotides: TGTGCCAGCAGTTTCGTCCAGGGCCCCGGTGGCTACACCTTC. The rearrangement links TRBV28 to TRBJ1-2, with D possibly TRBD1 on 5 matching bases. The germline gives CDR1 MDHEN, CDR2 SYDVKM. The V and J ends lost 3 bases and 7 bases respectively, with 15 bases between them. The CDR3 covers 14 residues.

Only one count was recorded for this clone. The chain employs TRBV5-4 and TRBJ1-2, with 7 bases identical to TRBD1. The CDR3 has 14 residues. With V trimmed by 5 bases and J by 4 bases, 8 bases remained unmatched. Germline loops: CDR1 SGHNT, CDR2 YYREEE (reference sequence). Here the CDR3 DNA reads TGTGCCAGCAGTTCGGGACAGAGCATCTATGGCTACACCTTC. The encoded protein is CASSSGQSIYGYTF.

This chain connects TRBV11-1 to TRBJ2-7; 7 bases agree with TRBD1. Trimming removed 4 bases from V and 7 bases from J; junction bases left unmatched: 10. The length of the CDR3 is 14 residues. Per the germline V gene, CDR1 is SGHAT and CDR2 is FQDESV (reference sequence). The CDR3 here is CASSSRDSVREQYF. The CDR3 bases are TGTGCCAGCAGCTCCCGGGACAGTGTGAGGGAGCAGTACTTC.

The chain joins TRBV2 to TRBJ2-2, with D unresolved. There are 14 residues in the CDR3. The germline V and J ends were trimmed by 7 bases and 8 bases, with 17 bases remaining between them. Looked up from germline, CDR1 is SNHLY and CDR2 is FYNNEI. This chain's CDR3 is CASKKDGFGGELFF. In nucleotides, the CDR3 is TGTGCCAGCAAAAAGGACGGATTCGGAGGGGAGCTGTTTTTT.

V and J are TRBV7-2 and TRBJ2-2; D gene unclear. The CDR3 runs to 16 residues. V lost 5 bases to trimming and J lost 3 bases, with 16 bases between them. CDR1 SGHTA and CDR2 FQGNSA come from the germline V gene. The CDR3 sequence is CASSLHNWKDTGELFF. CDR3 bases: TGTGCCAGCAGCCTACATAACTGGAAGGACACCGGGGAGCTGTTTTTT.

This CDR3 reads CASSPGVGNTIYF. DNA for the CDR3: TGTGCCAGCAGCCCGGGGGTTGGAAACACCATATATTTT. V gene TRBV6-6 combines with J gene TRBJ1-3, with a weak D call TRBD1 (5 bases). The V gene's germline CDR1 is MNHNY and CDR2 SVGAGI (reference sequence). Trimming stripped 6 bases from V and 3 bases from J, with 9 bases between. The CDR3 consists of 13 residues.

This chain links TRBV28 with TRBJ1-1; D remains unclear. V lost 5 bases, J lost 4 bases, and 14 bases lay in between. Germline V lookup: CDR1 MDHEN, CDR2 SYDVKM. The CDR3 consists of 14 residues. The CDR3: CASSPQPGVTEAFF. CDR3 coding DNA: TGTGCCAGCAGTCCCCAACCAGGAGTCACTGAAGCTTTCTTT.

CDR3 protein: CASSSSGRAGDTQYF. The CDR3 DNA is TGTGCCAGCAGCTCCAGCGGGAGGGCCGGAGATACGCAGTATTTT. The chain links TRBV5-6 to TRBJ2-3; 10 bases align to TRBD2. Germline V lookup: CDR1 SGHDT, CDR2 YYEEEE. The CDR3 runs to 15 residues. V was clipped by 3 bases and J by 5 bases; unmatched bases: 6.

This chain connects TRBV28 to TRBJ1-5, with D perhaps matching TRBD1 (6 bases). V was pared by 5 bases and J by 6 bases, with 11 bases between. Germline CDR1 is MDHEN and CDR2 is SYDVKM. This CDR3 spans 13 amino acids. The CDR3: CASSVTGIQPQHF. The CDR3 DNA reads as TGTGCCAGCAGTGTCACAGGGATTCAGCCCCAGCATTTT. Full variable domain (remainder filled in from reference TRBV28 and TRBJ1-5): DVKVTQSSRYLVKRTGEKVFLECVQDMDHENMFWYRQDPGLGLRLIYFSYDVKMKEKGDIPEGYSVSREKKERFSLILESASTNQTSMYLCASSVTGIQPQHFGDGTRLSIL.

The chain is built from TRBV6-4 and TRBJ2-7; no clear D. Germline values: CDR1 MRHNA, CDR2 SNTAGT. The CDR3 spans 13 residues. V lost 3 bases, J lost 0 bases, and 6 bases lay in between. The CDR3 here is CASSETGSYEQYF. The CDR3 nucleotides are TGTGCCAGCAGTGAGACCGGCTCCTACGAGCAGTACTTC.

The V and J genes are TRBV2 and TRBJ2-5; 16 bases map to TRBD2. The germline V gene encodes CDR1 SNHLY and CDR2 FYNNEI. The V gene end was trimmed by 4 bases and the J gene end by 6 bases; junction bases not matched to a gene: 8. The CDR3 runs 17 residues. In DNA, the CDR3 is TGTGCCAGCAGTGCGGGACTAGCGGGAGGGCCCTCACAGACCCAGTACTTC. Residues: CASSAGLAGGPSQTQYF.

The chain's CDR3 is CASSLDPRDSEAFF. CDR3 nucleotides: TGTGCCAGCAGCTTAGACCCCCGGGACAGTGAAGCTTTCTTT. The chain couples TRBV7-2 to TRBJ1-1, with 7 bases that match TRBD1. In germline, CDR1 is SGHTA, CDR2 FQGNSA. V gave up 1 base and J gave up 7 bases; unmatched junction bases: 6. CDR3 length: 14 amino acids.

This chain connects TRBV7-8 to TRBJ2-5; TRBD1 or TRBD2 may be the D gene (5 bases each). The better agreement between TRBJ2-7 and the DNA end casts doubt on the J call. Per the germline V gene, CDR1 is SGHVS and CDR2 is FQNEAQ. CDR3 length equals 14 residues. The CDR3 DNA reads TGTGCCAGCAGCTTATCTTGGGGGTCCTACGAGCAGTACTTC. It is translated as CASSLSWGSYEQYF.

This sequence joins TRBV2 and TRBJ2-1, with 9 bases aligning to TRBD2. Germline V gene sequence: CDR1 SNHLY, CDR2 FYNNEI. The V and J ends lost 7 bases and 4 bases, in that order; junction bases with no gene match: 5. The CDR3 consists of 14 residues. DNA for the CDR3: TGTGCCAGCACCAGACTAGCGGTGTACAATGAGCAGTTCTTC. It codes for CASTRLAVYNEQFF. Looking up the rest from reference TRBV2 and TRBJ2-1 gives the full variable domain: EPEVTQTPSHQVTQMGQEVILRCVPISNHLYFYWYRQILGQKVEFLVSFYNNEISEKSEIFDDQFSVERPDGSNFTLKIRSTKLEDSAMYFCASTRLAVYNEQFFGPGTRLTVL.

The chain employs TRBV5-8 and TRBJ2-1, with 9 positions matching TRBD1. Germline CDR1 SGHTS, CDR2 YDEGEE. V lost 4 bases, J lost 4 bases, and 6 bases stayed unmatched. The CDR3 has 15 amino acids. CDR3 protein: CASSGGTGFYNEQFF. For the CDR3, the DNA is TGTGCCAGCAGCGGAGGGACAGGGTTTTACAATGAGCAGTTCTTC.

V is TRBV18 and J is TRBJ2-3, with a weak D call TRBD1 (5 bases). The CDR3 covers 15 residues. Germline CDR1 is KGHSH and CDR2 is LQKENI. Trimming left V 1 base short and J 5 bases short, with 13 bases between. The CDR3 region has the DNA TGTGCCAGCTCACCACAGTCCCAGGACAAAGATACGCAGTATTTT. This encodes CASSPQSQDKDTQYF.

Only one count was recorded for this clone. The CDR3 DNA sequence: TGTGCCAGCAGTTACGACTCGTTCGGCGGGGAGCTGTTTTTT. Protein product: CASSYDSFGGELFF. V gene TRBV5-4 combines with J gene TRBJ2-2; the D is unclear. CDR1 is SGHNT and CDR2 is YYREEE in the germline V gene (reference sequence). CDR3 length: 14 amino acids. V gave up 5 bases and J gave up 7 bases, with 15 bases separating them. The variable domain in full, completed from reference TRBV5-4 and TRBJ2-2, reads ETGVTQSPTHLIKTRGQQVTLRCSSQSGHNTVSWYQQALGQGPQFIFQYYREEENGRGNFPPRFSGLQFPNYSSELNVNALELDDSALYLCASSYDSFGGELFFGEGSRLTVL.

The chain uses TRBV19 and TRBJ1-2, with 9 bases lining up with TRBD1. Germline CDR1 is LNHDA and CDR2 is SQIVND (reference sequence). The CDR3 is made up of 14 amino acids. J lost 6 bases, V lost 4 bases, and 6 bases had no gene match. CDR3 in amino acids: CASSTPGTGHGYTF. The CDR3 DNA sequence: TGTGCCAGTAGTACCCCCGGGACAGGGCATGGCTACACCTTC.

The rearrangement joins TRBV6-5 to TRBJ2-7, with unresolved D. The CDR3 has 12 residues. CDR1 MNHEY and CDR2 SVGAGI come from the germline V gene. The V end lost 8 bases, the J end lost 3 bases, and 11 bases lay between the germline ends. The chain's CDR3 is CASRVGLYEQYF. The CDR3 DNA reads TGTGCCAGCCGGGTGGGCCTCTACGAGCAGTACTTC.

V gene TRBV4-1 combines with J gene TRBJ2-7, with 10 positions matching TRBD2. There are 16 residues in the CDR3. J lost 2 bases, V lost 0 bases, and 4 bases had no gene match. The germline CDR1 and CDR2 sequences are MGHRA and YSYEKL. The CDR3 nucleotides read TGCGCCAGCAGCCAAGACTTAGCGGGAGGAGCCTACGAGCAGTACTTC. Translation gives CASSQDLAGGAYEQYF.

This rearrangement joins TRBV7-9 to TRBJ1-4; tentative D call: TRBD1 (5 bases). Germline CDR1 and CDR2: SEHNR and FQNEAQ (reference sequence). V was shortened by 5 bases and J by 3 bases, with 10 bases between the two germline ends. The CDR3 covers 14 residues. CDR3 nucleotides: TGTGCCAGCAGCCCGGGGGGGGCTAATGAAAAACTGTTTTTT. Residues: CASSPGGANEKLFF.

V usage is TRBV5-1 and J usage is TRBJ1-2; 8 bases map to TRBD1. Trimming removed 6 bases from V and 4 bases from J; junction bases left unmatched: 5. Germline V lookup: CDR1 SGHRS, CDR2 YFSETQ. The CDR3 is made up of 13 amino acids. This CDR3 is CASTGGEFYGYTF. DNA for the CDR3: TGCGCCAGCACAGGGGGCGAGTTCTATGGCTACACCTTC.

The chain employs TRBV5-4 and TRBJ1-4; D might be TRBD1 (6 bases). V was pared by 3 bases and J by 2 bases, with 14 bases between. In germline, CDR1 is SGHNT, CDR2 YYREEE (reference sequence). CDR3 length: 16 residues. The CDR3 nucleotides read TGTGCCAGCAGCTCGAGACAGGACCGGACTAATGAAAAACTGTTTTTT. Amino acid sequence: CASSSRQDRTNEKLFF. Using reference TRBV5-4 and TRBJ1-4 for the parts outside the CDR3, the full variable domain is ETGVTQSPTHLIKTRGQQVTLRCSSQSGHNTVSWYQQALGQGPQFIFQYYREEENGRGNFPPRFSGLQFPNYSSELNVNALELDDSALYLCASSSRQDRTNEKLFFGSGTQLSVL.

V is TRBV4-1 and J is TRBJ1-1, with a tentative D call TRBD1 (5 bases). V was shortened by 1 base and J by 6 bases, with 18 bases between the two germline ends. Germline assignment: CDR1 MGHRA and CDR2 YSYEKL. The CDR3 length is 16 residues. CDR3 sequence: CASSQVTGRGFSEAFF. For the CDR3, the DNA is TGCGCCAGCAGCCAAGTCACAGGACGGGGGTTCTCTGAAGCTTTCTTT.

The sample holds one count of this clone. The chain employs TRBV7-9 and TRBJ2-1; 9 bases are shared with TRBD2. With 5 bases clipped from V and 8 bases from J, the junction kept 10 bases outside the gene matches. This CDR3 is built from 15 residues. From germline, CDR1 is SEHNR and CDR2 FQNEAQ (reference sequence). CDR3 residues: CASSPRLAGAYEQFF. The CDR3 DNA reads TGTGCCAGCAGCCCTAGGTTAGCGGGAGCTTATGAGCAGTTCTTC.

J is TRBJ2-3 and V is TRBV18; D possibly corresponds to TRBD1 (6 bases). The length of the CDR3 is 19 residues. V lost 5 bases and J lost 0, with 24 bases in between. Germline CDR1 KGHSH, CDR2 LQKENI. CDR3 loop: CASSNTGTQRPPSTDTQYF. The DNA for the CDR3 is TGTGCCAGCTCAAATACCGGGACACAGCGCCCCCCGAGCACAGATACGCAGTATTTT.

CDR3 sequence reads: CASRRVGRISSGANVLTF. CDR3 in DNA: TGTGCCAGTCGCCGCGTAGGACGGATAAGCTCTGGGGCCAACGTCCTGACTTTC. The chain combines TRBV19 with TRBJ2-6; no definite D call. Germline CDR1 LNHDA, CDR2 SQIVND (reference sequence). Trimming left V 8 bases short and J 0 bases short, with 20 bases between. This CDR3 contains 18 residues.

This chain uses TRBV27 with TRBJ2-1; 11 bases match TRBD2. The CDR3 extends over 19 amino acids. Losses at the gene ends were 5 bases for V and 1 base for J; bases not matched to a gene: 13. Looked up from germline, CDR1 is MNHEY and CDR2 is SMNVEV (reference sequence). DNA for the CDR3: TGTGCCAGCAGTCCCATTACTAGCGGGAGTGGGAGATCCTACAATGAGCAGTTCTTC. Its translation is CASSPITSGSGRSYNEQFF.

The V and J genes are TRBV27 and TRBJ2-7; TRBD1 agrees at 12 bases. CDR1 MNHEY and CDR2 SMNVEV come from the germline V gene (reference sequence). The J segment lost 4 bases and the V segment lost 3 bases, leaving 10 bases of the junction unmatched. The CDR3 has 17 amino acids. Here the CDR3 DNA reads TGTGCCAGCAGTTTTGGGACAGGGGGCTCAAATTTATACGAGCAGTACTTC. Amino acid sequence: CASSFGTGGSNLYEQYF.